This TCR beta chain was recovered during a study of T-cell memory formation after mild COVID-19. Broader study findings: The study detected some responding clones in pre-infection memory, suggesting cross-reactive memory joined.

TCRdb re-called the 5' RACE reads with MiXCR, one entry per CDR3 protein. The sample holds about 49,000 distinct CDR3 sequences, 27% seen once. This clonotype was recorded a few times. Its antigen is currently unknown. V gave up 4 bases and J gave up 0 bases; unmatched junction bases: 6. This CDR3 has 16 amino acids. Germline V gene lookup returns CDR1 LGHDT and CDR2 YNNKEL (reference sequence). The receptor's source is a man aged 18 to 30 who had mild COVID-19 (a few samples of this study predate the infection). Cell type and time point are not known. What was sequenced was PBMCs or a T cell subset sorted from them (not recorded which). The rearrangement links TRBV3-1 to TRBJ2-1, with 7 bases identical to TRBD2. The CDR3 here is CASSPRDYSSYNEQFF. As DNA, the CDR3 is TGTGCCAGCAGCCCACGGGACTACAGCTCCTACAATGAGCAGTTCTTC.